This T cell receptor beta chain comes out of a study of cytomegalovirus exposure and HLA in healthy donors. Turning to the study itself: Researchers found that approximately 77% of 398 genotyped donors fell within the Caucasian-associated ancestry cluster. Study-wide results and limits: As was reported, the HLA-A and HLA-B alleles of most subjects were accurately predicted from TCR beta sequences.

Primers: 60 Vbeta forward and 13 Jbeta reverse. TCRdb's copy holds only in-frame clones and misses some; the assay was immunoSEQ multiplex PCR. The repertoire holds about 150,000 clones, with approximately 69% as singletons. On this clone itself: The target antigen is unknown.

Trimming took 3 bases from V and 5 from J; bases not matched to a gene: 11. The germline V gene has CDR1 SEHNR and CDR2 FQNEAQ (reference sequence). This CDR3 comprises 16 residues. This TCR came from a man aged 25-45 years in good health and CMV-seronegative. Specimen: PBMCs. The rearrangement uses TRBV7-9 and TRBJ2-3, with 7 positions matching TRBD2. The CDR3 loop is CASSLGGVSLGDTQYF. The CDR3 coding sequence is TGTGCCAGCAGCTTGGGGGGGGTTTCCTTGGGAGATACGCAGTATTTT. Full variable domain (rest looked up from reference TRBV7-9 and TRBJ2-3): DTGVSQNPRHKITKRGQNVTFRCDPISEHNRLYWYRQTLGQGPEFLTYFQNEAQLEKSRLLSDRFSAERPKGSFSTLEIQRTEQGDSAMYLCASSLGGVSLGDTQYFGPGTRLTVL.